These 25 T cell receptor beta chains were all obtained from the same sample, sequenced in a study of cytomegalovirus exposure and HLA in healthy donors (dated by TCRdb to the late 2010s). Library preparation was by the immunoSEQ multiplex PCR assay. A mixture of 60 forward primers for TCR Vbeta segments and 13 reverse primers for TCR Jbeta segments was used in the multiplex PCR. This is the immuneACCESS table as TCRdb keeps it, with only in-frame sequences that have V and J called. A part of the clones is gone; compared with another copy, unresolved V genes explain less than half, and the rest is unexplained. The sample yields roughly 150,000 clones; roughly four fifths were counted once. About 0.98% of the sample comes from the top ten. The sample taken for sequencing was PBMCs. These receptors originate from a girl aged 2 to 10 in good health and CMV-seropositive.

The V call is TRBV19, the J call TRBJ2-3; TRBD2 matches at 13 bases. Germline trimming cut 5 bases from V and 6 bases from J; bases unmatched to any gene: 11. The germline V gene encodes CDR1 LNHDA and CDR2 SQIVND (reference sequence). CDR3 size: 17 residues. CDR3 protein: CASSQLTSGRAKDTQYF. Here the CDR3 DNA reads TGTGCCAGTAGTCAGTTAACTAGCGGGAGGGCCAAGGATACGCAGTATTTT.

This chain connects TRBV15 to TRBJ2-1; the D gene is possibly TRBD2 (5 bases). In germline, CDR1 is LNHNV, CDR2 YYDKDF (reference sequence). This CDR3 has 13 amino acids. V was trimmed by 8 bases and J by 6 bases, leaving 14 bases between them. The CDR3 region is CATLLVIPNEQFF. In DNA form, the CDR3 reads TGTGCCACCCTACTAGTGATTCCCAATGAGCAGTTCTTC. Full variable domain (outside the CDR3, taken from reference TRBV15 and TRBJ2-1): DAMVIQNPRYQVTQFGKPVTLSCSQTLNHNVMYWYQQKSSQAPKLLFHYYDKDFNNEADTPDNFQSRRPNTSFCFLDIRSPGLGDTAMYLCATLLVIPNEQFFGPGTRLTVL.

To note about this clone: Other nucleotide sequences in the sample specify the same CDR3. The CDR3 DNA sequence: TGTGCCAGCAGCGTTAGGGCGGGGGAGCAGTATTTT. This translates into CASSVRAGEQYF. The chain joins TRBV9 to TRBJ2-3, with 7 bases aligning to TRBD2. Germline V CDR1 and CDR2: SGDLS, YYNGEE. The CDR3 is 12 residues long. V gave up 2 bases and J gave up 11 bases; unmatched junction bases: 5.

Here the CDR3 DNA reads TGTGCCAGTAGGTCCAGCCTCAGGGTGGGGCCCCAGCATTTT. Translating it yields CASRSSLRVGPQHF. This chain joins TRBV19 and TRBJ1-5; TRBD1 might be the D (5 bases). From germline, CDR1 is LNHDA and CDR2 SQIVND (reference sequence). V lost 6 bases and J lost 9, with 18 bases in between. The CDR3 sequence is 14 residues long.

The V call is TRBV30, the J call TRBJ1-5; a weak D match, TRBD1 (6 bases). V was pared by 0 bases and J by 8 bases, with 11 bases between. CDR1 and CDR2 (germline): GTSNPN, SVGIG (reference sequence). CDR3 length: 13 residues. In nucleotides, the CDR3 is TGTGCCTGGAGTGTACAGGGAGAGGAGCCCCAGCATTTT. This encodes CAWSVQGEEPQHF. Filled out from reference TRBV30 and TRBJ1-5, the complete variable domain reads SQTIHQWPATLVQPVGSPLSLECTVEGTSNPNLYWYRQAAGRGLQLLFYSVGIGQISSEVPQNLSASRPQDRQFILSSKKLLLSDSGFYLCAWSVQGEEPQHFGDGTRLSIL.

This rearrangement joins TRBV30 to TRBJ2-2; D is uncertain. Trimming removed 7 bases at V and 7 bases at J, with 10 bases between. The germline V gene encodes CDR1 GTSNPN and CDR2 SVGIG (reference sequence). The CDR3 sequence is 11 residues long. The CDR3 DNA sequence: TGTGCCTTTTTCGGTGGCGGGGAGCTGTTTTTT. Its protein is CAFFGGGELFF.

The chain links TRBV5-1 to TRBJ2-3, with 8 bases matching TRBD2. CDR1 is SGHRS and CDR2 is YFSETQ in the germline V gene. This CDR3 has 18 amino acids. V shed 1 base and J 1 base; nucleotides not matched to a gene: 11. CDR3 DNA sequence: TGCGCCAGCAGCTTGAGATCGGGAGGGCCAATTGGCACAGATACGCAGTATTTT. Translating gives CASSLRSGGPIGTDTQYF. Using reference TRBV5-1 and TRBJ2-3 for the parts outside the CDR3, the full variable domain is KAGVTQTPRYLIKTRGQQVTLSCSPISGHRSVSWYQQTPGQGLQFLFEYFSETQRNKGNFPGRFSGRQFSNSRSEMNVSTLELGDSALYLCASSLRSGGPIGTDTQYFGPGTRLTVL.

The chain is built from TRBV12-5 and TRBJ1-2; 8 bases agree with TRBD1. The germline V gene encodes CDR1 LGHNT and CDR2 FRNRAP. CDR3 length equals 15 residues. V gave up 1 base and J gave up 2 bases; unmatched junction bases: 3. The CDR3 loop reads CASGLGQGTNYGYTF. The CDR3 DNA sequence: TGTGCTAGTGGTTTGGGACAGGGGACCAACTATGGCTACACCTTC.

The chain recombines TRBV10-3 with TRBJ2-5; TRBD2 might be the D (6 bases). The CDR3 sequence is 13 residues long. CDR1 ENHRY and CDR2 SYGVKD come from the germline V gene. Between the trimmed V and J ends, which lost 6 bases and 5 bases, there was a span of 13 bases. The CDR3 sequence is CAIRIAVGETQYF. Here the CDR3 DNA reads TGTGCCATCAGGATAGCGGTGGGGGAGACCCAGTACTTC.

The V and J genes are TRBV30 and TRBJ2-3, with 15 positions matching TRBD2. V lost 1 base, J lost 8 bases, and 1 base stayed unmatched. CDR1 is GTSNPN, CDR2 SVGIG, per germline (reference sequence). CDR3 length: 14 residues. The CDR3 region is CAWSEGLAGGTQYF. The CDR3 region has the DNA TGTGCCTGGAGTGAGGGACTAGCGGGAGGTACGCAGTATTTT.

The DNA for the CDR3 is TGTGCCAGCAGTGACCTCGGGGGTAGCACAGATACGCAGTATTTT. Encoded protein: CASSDLGGSTDTQYF. The chain has TRBV25-1 and TRBJ2-3; maybe TRBD2 (6 bases). V was cut by 3 bases and J by 0 bases, with 10 bases left in between. The CDR3 is 15 residues long. The germline V gene has CDR1 MGHDK and CDR2 SYGVNS.

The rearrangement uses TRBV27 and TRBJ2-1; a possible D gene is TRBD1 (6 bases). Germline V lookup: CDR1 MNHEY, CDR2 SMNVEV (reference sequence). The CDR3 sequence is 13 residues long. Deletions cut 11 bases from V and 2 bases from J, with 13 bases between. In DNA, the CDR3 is TGTGCCGCAGTTGGGGGCGCCTACAATGAGCAGTTCTTC. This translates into CAAVGGAYNEQFF.

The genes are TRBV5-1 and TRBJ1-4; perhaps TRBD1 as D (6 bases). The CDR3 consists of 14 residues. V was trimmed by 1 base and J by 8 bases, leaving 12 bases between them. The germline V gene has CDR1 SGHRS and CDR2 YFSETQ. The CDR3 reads CASSLTGREEKLFF. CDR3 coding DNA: TGCGCCAGCAGCTTGACAGGGCGAGAAGAAAAACTGTTTTTT. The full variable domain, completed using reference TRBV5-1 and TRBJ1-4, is KAGVTQTPRYLIKTRGQQVTLSCSPISGHRSVSWYQQTPGQGLQFLFEYFSETQRNKGNFPGRFSGRQFSNSRSEMNVSTLELGDSALYLCASSLTGREEKLFFGSGTQLSVL.

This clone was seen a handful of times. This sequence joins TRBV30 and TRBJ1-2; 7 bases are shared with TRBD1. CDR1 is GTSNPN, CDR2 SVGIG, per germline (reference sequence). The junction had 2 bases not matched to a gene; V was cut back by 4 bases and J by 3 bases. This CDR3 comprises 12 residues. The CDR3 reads CAWNRGDYGYTF. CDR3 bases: TGTGCCTGGAACAGGGGAGACTATGGCTACACCTTC.

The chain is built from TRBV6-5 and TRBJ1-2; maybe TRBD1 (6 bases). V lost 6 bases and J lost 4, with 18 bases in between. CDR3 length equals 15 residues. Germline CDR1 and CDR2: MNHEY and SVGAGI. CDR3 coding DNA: TGTGCCAGCAGCCCACCTCAGGGGCCCAGCTATGGCTACACCTTC. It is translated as CASSPPQGPSYGYTF.

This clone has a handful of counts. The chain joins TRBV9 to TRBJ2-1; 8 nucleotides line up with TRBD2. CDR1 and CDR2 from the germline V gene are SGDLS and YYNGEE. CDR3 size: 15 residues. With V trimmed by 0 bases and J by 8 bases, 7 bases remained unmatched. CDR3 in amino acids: CASSVAGRARDEQFF. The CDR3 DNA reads TGTGCCAGCAGCGTAGCCGGGAGGGCCCGGGATGAGCAGTTCTTC.

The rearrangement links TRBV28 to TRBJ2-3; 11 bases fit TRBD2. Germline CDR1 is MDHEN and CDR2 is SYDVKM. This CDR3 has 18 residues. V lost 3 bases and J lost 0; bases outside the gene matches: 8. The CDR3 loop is CASSFLLAGGVSTDTQYF. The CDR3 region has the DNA TGTGCCAGCAGTTTCTTGCTAGCGGGAGGAGTAAGCACAGATACGCAGTATTTT.

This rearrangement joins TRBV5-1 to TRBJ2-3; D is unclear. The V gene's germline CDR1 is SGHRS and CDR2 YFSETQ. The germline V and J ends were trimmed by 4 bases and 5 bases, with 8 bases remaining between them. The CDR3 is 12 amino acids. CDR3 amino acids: CASSASRDTQYF. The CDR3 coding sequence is TGCGCCAGCAGCGCGTCGAGAGATACGCAGTATTTT.

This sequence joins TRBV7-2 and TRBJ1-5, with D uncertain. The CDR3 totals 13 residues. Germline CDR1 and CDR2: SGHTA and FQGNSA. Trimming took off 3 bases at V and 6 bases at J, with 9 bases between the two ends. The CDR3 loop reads CASSFSSGQPQHF. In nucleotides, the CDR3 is TGTGCCAGCAGCTTTTCAAGCGGTCAGCCCCAGCATTTT.

CDR3 sequence reads: CASSLQTTALNTEAFF. The CDR3 DNA sequence: TGCGCCAGCAGCCTTCAAACGACAGCCTTGAACACTGAAGCTTTCTTT. The chain has TRBV4-1 and TRBJ1-1; D is perhaps TRBD1 (5 bases). The germline CDR1 and CDR2 sequences are MGHRA and YSYEKL. V was shortened by 4 bases and J by 0 bases, with 15 bases between the two germline ends. CDR3 length: 16 amino acids.

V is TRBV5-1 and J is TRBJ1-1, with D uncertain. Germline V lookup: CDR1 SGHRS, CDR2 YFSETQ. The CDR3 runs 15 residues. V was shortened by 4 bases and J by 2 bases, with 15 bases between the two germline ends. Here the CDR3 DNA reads TGCGCCAGCAGCCTAACTTCCGGGAGTAACACTGAAGCTTTCTTT. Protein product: CASSLTSGSNTEAFF.

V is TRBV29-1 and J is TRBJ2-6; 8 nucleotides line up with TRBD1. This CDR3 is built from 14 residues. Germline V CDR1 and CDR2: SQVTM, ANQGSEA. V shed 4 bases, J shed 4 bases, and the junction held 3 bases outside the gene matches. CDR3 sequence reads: CSVVDRAGANVLTF. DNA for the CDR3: TGCAGCGTTGTGGACAGGGCCGGGGCCAACGTCCTGACTTTC.

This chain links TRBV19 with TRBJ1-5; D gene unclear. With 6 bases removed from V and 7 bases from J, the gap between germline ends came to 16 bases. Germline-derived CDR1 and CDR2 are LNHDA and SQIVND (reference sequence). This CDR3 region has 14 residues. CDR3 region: CASSSTSERQPQHF. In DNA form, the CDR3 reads TGTGCCAGTAGCTCAACCTCCGAGAGGCAGCCCCAGCATTTT.

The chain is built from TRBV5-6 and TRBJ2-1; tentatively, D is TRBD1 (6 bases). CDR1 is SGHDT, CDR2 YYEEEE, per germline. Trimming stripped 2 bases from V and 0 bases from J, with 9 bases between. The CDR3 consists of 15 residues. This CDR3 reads CASSLDRSSYNEQFF. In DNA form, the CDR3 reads TGTGCCAGCAGCTTAGACAGGAGCTCCTACAATGAGCAGTTCTTC.

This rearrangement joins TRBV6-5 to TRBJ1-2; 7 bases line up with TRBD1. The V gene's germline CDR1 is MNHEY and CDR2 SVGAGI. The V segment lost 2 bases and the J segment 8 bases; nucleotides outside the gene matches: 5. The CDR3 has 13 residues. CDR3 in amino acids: CASSYRTGHGYTF. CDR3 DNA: TGTGCCAGCAGTTACAGGACAGGACACGGCTACACCTTC.